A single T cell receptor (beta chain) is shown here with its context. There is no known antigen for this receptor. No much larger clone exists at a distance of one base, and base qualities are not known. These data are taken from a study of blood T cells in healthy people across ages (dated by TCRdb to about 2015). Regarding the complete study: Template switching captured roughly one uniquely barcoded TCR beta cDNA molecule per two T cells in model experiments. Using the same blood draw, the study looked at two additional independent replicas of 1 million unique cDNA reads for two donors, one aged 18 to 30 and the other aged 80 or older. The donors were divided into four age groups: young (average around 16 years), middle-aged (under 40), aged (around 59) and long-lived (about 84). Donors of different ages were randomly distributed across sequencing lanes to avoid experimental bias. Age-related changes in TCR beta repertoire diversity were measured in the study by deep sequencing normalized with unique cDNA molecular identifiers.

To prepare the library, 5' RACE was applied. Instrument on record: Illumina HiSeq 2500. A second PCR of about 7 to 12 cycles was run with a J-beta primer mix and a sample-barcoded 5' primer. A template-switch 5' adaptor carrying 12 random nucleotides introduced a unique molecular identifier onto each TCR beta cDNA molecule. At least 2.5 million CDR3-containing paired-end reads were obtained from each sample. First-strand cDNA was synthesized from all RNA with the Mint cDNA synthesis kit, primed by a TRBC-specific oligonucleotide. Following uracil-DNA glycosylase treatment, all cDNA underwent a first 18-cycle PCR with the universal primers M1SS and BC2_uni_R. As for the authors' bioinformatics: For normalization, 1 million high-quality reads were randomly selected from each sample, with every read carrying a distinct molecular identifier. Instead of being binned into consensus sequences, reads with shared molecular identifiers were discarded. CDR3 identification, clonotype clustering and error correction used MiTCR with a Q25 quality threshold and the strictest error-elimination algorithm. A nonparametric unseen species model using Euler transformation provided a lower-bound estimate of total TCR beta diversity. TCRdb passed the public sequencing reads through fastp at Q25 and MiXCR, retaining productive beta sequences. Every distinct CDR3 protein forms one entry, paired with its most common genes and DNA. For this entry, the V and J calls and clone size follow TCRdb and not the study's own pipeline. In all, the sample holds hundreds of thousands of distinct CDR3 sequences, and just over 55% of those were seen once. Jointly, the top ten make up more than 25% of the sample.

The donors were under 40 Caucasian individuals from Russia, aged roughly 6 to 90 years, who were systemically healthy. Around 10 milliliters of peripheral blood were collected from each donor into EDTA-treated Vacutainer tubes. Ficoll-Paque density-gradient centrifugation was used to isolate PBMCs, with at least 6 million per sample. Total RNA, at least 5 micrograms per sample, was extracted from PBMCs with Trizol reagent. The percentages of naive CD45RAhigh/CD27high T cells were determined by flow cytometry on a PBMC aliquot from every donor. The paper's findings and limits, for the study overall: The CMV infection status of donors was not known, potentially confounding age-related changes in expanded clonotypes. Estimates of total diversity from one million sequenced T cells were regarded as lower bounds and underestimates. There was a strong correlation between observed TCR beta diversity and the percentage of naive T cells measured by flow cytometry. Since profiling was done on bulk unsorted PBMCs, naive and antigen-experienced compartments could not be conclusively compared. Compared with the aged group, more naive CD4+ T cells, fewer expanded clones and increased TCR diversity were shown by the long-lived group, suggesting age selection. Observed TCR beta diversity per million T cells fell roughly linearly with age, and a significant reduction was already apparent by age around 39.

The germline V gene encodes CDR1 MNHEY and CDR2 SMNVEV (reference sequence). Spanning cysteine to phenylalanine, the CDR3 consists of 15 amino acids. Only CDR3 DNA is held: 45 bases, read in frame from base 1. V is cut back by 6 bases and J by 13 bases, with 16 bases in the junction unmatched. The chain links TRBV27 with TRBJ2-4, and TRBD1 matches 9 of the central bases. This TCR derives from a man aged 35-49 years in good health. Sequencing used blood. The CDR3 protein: CASRPSGQGPREQYF. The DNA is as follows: TGTGCCAGCAGGCCTTCGGGACAGGGACCTCGTGAGCAGTACTTC.